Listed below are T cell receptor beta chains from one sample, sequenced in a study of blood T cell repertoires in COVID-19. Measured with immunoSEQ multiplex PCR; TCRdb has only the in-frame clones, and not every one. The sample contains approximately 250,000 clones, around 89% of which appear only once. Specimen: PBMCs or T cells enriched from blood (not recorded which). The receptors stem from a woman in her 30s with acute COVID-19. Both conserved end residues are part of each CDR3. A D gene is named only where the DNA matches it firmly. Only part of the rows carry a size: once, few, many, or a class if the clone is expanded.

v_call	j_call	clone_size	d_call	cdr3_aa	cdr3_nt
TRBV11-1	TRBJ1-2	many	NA	CASSLSPENYGYTF	TGTGCCAGCAGCCTTTCCCCAGAAAACTATGGCTACACCTTC
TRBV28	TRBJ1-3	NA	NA	CASSFARSGNTIYF	TGTGCCAGCAGTTTTGCCAGGTCTGGAAACACCATATATTTT
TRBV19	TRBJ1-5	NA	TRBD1	CASSEGQGNQPQHF	TGTGCCAGTAGTGAGGGACAGGGCAATCAGCCCCAGCATTTT
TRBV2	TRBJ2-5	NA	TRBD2	CASSEGLAGETQYF	TGTGCCAGCAGTGAGGGACTAGCGGGCGAGACCCAGTACTTC
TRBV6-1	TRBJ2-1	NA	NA	CASSEGTAKYNEQFF	TGTGCCAGCAGTGAAGGGACTGCCAAATACAATGAGCAGTTCTTC
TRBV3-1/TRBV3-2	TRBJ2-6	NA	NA	CASSHLGGWDSGANVLTF	TGTGCCAGCAGCCACTTAGGGGGTTGGGACTCTGGGGCCAACGTCCTGACTTTC
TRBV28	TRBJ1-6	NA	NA	CASRGTFDSSPLHF	TGTGCCAGCAGAGGGACATTCGATAGTTCACCCCTCCACTTT
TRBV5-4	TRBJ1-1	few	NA	CASSLDPGTEAFF	TGTGCCAGCAGCTTGGATCCCGGCACTGAAGCTTTCTTT
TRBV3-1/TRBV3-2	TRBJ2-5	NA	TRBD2	CASRLAGGPRETQYF	TGTGCCAGCAGACTAGCGGGAGGGCCGAGAGAGACCCAGTACTTC
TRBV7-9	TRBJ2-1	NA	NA	CALRLETRDNNEQFF	TGTGCCCTCAGGCTGGAGACTAGGGATAACAATGAGCAGTTCTTC
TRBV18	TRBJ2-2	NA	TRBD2	CASSPSLAGGTGELFF	TGTGCCAGCTCACCGTCCCTAGCGGGAGGCACCGGGGAGCTGTTTTTT
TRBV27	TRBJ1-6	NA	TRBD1	CASSLGGWGAKNSPLHF	TGTGCCAGCTCCCTAGGGGGCTGGGGGGCTAAGAATTCACCCCTCCACTTT
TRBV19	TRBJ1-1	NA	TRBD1	CASSNRGAEAFF	TGTGCCAGTAGTAACAGGGGAGCTGAAGCTTTCTTT
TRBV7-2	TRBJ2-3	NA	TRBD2	CASSFSASGGSDTQYF	TGTGCCAGCAGCTTCTCTGCTAGCGGGGGGTCCGATACGCAGTATTTT
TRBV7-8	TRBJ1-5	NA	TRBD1	CASSLVGQGAAQPQHF	TGTGCCAGCAGCTTAGTGGGACAGGGGGCGGCTCAGCCCCAGCATTTT
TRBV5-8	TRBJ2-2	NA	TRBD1	CASSSGTVNTGELFF	TGTGCCAGCAGTTCCGGGACAGTTAACACCGGGGAGCTGTTTTTT
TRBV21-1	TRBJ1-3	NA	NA	CASINGEGGSPGNTIYF	TGTGCCAGCATCAACGGGGAGGGGGGCTCCCCTGGAAACACCATATATTTT
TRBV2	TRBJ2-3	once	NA	CASSESSSSTQYF	TGTGCCAGCAGTGAAAGTTCTTCGAGCACGCAGTATTTT
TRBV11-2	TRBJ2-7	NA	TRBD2	CASSLGGGSEQYF	TGTGCCAGCAGCTTAGGGGGAGGGTCCGAGCAGTACTTC
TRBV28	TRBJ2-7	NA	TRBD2	CASSLGSSGTYEQYF	TGTGCCAGCAGTTTAGGAAGTAGCGGGACCTACGAGCAGTACTTC
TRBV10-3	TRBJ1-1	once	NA	CAISRARTEIMNTEAFF	TGTGCCATCAGTAGGGCAAGGACAGAGATCATGAACACTGAAGCTTTCTTT
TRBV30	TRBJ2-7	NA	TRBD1	CAWNPTGGLEQYF	TGTGCCTGGAACCCAACAGGGGGCCTCGAGCAGTACTTC
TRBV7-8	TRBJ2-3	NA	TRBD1	CASSSGQGTGSTDTQYF	TGTGCCAGCAGCTCGGGACAGGGGACAGGTAGCACAGATACGCAGTATTTT
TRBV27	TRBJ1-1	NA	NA	CASSPGTSRGTEAFF	TGTGCCAGCAGTCCAGGGACATCGAGAGGCACTGAAGCTTTCTTT
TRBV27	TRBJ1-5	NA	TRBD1	CASSFKGGDSWPQHF	TGTGCCAGCAGTTTTAAAGGGGGCGATTCTTGGCCCCAGCATTTT
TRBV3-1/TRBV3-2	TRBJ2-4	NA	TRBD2	CASSQERASGSFGIQYF	TGTGCCAGCAGCCAAGAACGGGCTAGCGGGAGCTTCGGCATTCAGTACTTC
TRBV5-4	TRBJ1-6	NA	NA	CASSFGELRTYNSPLHF	TGTGCCAGCAGCTTTGGCGAACTCAGGACATATAATTCACCCCTCCACTTT
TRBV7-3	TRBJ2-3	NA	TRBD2	CASSLNGDYTDTQYF	TGTGCCAGCAGCTTAAACGGGGACTACACAGATACGCAGTATTTT
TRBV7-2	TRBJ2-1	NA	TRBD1	CASSPPGQGYNEQFF	TGTGCCAGCAGCCCCCCGGGACAGGGATACAATGAGCAGTTCTTC
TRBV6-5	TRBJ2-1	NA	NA	CASRIQGLDEQFF	TGTGCCAGCAGGATACAGGGTCTCGATGAGCAGTTCTTC
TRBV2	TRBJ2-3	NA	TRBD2	CASSHSSGRAADTQYF	TGTGCCAGCAGCCACTCGAGCGGGAGGGCAGCAGATACGCAGTATTTT
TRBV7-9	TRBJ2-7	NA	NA	CASSRTGLSSYEQYF	TGTGCCAGCAGCCGGACTGGCCTGAGCTCCTACGAGCAGTACTTC